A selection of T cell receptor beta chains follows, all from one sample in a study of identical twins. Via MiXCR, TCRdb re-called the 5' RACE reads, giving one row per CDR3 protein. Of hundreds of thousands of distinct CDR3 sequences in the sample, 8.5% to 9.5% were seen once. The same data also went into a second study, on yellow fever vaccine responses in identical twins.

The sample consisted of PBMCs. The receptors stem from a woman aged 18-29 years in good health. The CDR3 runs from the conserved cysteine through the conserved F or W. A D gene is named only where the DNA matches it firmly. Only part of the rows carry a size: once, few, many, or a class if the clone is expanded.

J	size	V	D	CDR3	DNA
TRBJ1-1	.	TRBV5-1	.	CASSSRAIGAEAFF	TGCGCCAGCAGCTCCCGCGCCATAGGAGCTGAAGCTTTCTTT
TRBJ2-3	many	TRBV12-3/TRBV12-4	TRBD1	CATQGDPDTQYF	TGTGCCACACAGGGGGACCCAGATACGCAGTATTTT
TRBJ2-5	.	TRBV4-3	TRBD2	CASSQGPGFSAGGETQYF	TGCGCCAGCAGCCAGGGGCCGGGGTTCTCAGCGGGAGGAGAGACCCAGTACTTC
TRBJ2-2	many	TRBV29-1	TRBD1	CSVLQGLGTGELFF	TGCAGCGTATTACAGGGGCTGGGCACCGGGGAGCTGTTTTTT
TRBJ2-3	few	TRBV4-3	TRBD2	CASSQETAGGIDTQYF	TGCGCCAGCAGCCAAGAGACAGCGGGAGGAATAGATACGCAGTATTTT
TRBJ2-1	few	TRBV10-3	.	CAISGRDGYNEQFF	TGTGCCATCAGTGGGAGGGACGGATACAATGAGCAGTTCTTC
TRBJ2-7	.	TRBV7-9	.	CASSLLAETYEQYF	TGTGCCAGCAGCTTGTTAGCGGAGACCTACGAGCAGTACTTC
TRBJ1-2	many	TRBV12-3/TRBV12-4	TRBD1	CASSSGTGPYGYTF	TGTGCCAGCAGTAGCGGGACAGGGCCCTATGGCTACACCTTC
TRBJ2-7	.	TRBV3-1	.	CASSQEKASSYEQYF	TGTGCCAGCAGCCAAGAAAAGGCGAGCTCCTACGAGCAGTACTTC
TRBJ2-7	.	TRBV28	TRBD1	CASTPATGGSVEQYF	TGTGCCAGCACCCCGGCGACAGGGGGCTCCGTCGAGCAGTACTTC
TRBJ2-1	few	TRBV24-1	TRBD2	CATSEARGGVSYNEQFF	TGTGCCACCAGTGAAGCGCGGGGGGGGGTCTCCTACAATGAGCAGTTCTTC
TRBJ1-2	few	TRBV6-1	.	CASSKDIEGYTF	TGTGCCAGCAGTAAAGACATAGAAGGCTACACCTTC
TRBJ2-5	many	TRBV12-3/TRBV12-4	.	CASSTENQGTQYF	TGTGCCAGCAGTACAGAGAACCAGGGGACCCAGTACTTC
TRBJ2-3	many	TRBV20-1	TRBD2	CSARPGTSGTDTQYF	TGCAGTGCTAGGCCCGGGACTAGTGGGACAGATACGCAGTATTTT
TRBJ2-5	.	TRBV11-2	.	CASSLDIQGSKEQETQYF	TGTGCCAGCAGCTTAGATATCCAGGGCTCAAAGGAACAAGAGACCCAGTACTTC
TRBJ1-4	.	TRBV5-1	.	CASSVGVNEKLFF	TGCGCCAGCAGCGTAGGGGTTAATGAAAAACTGTTTTTT
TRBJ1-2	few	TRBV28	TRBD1	CASSGTGLYTF	TGTGCCAGTTCCGGGACAGGGTTATACACCTTC